The sequence of this TCR beta chain was determined in a study of beta chain features in type 1 diabetes. Study outcomes and limitations: There was a moderate but significant shortening of TCRB CDR3s in all four CD4+ subsets of Type 1 diabetes patients.

The entirety of the isolated RNA underwent reverse transcription, so expressed TCRB transcripts were sequenced. The method was immunoSEQ multiplex PCR; TCRdb's version includes in-frame clones alone and lacks a portion of them. This sample yields 100,000 to 150,000 clones, of which 17% are seen a single time; 2.6% belongs to the top ten. Details on this clone: Its matching antigen is unknown.

Specimen: central memory CD4+ T cells from blood. The TCR was taken from a young man with type 1 diabetes.

CDR3 sequence reads: CSVERWGGTRGFGDYNEQFF. CDR3 DNA: TGCAGCGTTGAAAGATGGGGCGGGACAAGGGGGTTCGGAGATTACAATGAGCAGTTCTTC. The rearrangement links TRBV29-1 to TRBJ2-1; possibly TRBD1 or TRBD2 for D (6 bases each). Germline CDR1 reads SQVTM; CDR2 reads ANQGSEA. Trimming took off 2 bases at V and 4 bases at J, with 30 bases between the two ends. The CDR3 length is 20 residues.